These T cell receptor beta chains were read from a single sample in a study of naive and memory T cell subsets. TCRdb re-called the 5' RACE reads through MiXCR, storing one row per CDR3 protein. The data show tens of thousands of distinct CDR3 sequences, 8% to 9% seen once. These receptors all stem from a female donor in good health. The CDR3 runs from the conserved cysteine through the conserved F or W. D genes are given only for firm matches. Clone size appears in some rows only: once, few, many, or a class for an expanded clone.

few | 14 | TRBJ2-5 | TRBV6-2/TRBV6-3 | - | CASSYGINQETQYF | TGTGCCAGCAGTTATGGGATCAACCAGGAGACCCAGTACTTC
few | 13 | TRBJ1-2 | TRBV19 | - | CASSTGQLYGYTF | TGTGCCAGTAGTACCGGACAGCTCTATGGCTACACCTTC
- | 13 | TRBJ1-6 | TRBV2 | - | CASRLESNSPLHF | TGTGCCAGCAGATTAGAGTCCAATTCACCCCTCCACTTT
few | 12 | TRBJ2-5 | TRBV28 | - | CASGITRGTQYF | TGTGCCAGCGGTATCACTCGAGGGACCCAGTACTTC
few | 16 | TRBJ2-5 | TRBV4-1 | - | CASSQVVGYSRETQYF | TGCGCCAGCAGCCAAGTAGTAGGTTACTCGCGAGAGACCCAGTACTTC
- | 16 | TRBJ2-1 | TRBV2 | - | CASSVTYGGSYNEQFF | TGTGCCAGCAGTGTGACCTACGGGGGTTCCTACAATGAGCAGTTCTTC
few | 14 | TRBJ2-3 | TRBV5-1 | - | CASSFGVAEDTQYF | TGCGCCAGCAGCTTCGGGGTGGCAGAAGATACGCAGTATTTT
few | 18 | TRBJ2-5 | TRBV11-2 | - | CASSLDRLHALIQETQYF | TGTGCCAGCAGCTTAGATCGGCTTCATGCCCTCATTCAAGAGACCCAGTACTTC
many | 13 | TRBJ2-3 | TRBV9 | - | CASSVDGTDTQYF | TGTGCCAGCAGCGTAGATGGTACAGATACGCAGTATTTT
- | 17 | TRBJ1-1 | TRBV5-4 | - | CASSLWGGGQVNTEAFF | TGTGCCAGCAGCTTGTGGGGGGGGGGACAAGTGAACACTGAAGCTTTCTTT
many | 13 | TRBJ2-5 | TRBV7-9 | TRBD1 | CASSRYRGETQYF | TGTGCCAGCAGCCGATACAGGGGAGAGACCCAGTACTTC
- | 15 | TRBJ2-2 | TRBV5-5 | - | CASSLQGLNTGELFF | TGTGCCAGCAGCTTGCAAGGGCTGAACACCGGGGAGCTGTTTTTT
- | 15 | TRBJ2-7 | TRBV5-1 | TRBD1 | CASSLGGQGAGEQYF | TGCGCCAGCAGCTTGGGGGGACAGGGGGCGGGCGAGCAGTACTTC
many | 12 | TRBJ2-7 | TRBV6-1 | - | CASSKTGYEQYF | TGTGCCAGCAGTAAGACAGGTTACGAGCAGTACTTC
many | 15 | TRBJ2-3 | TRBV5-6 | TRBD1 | CASSLGGGGTDTQYF | TGTGCCAGCAGCTTGGGAGGGGGCGGAACAGATACGCAGTATTTT
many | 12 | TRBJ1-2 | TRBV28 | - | CASSFYGYGYTF | TGTGCCAGCAGTTTTTACGGTTATGGCTACACCTTC
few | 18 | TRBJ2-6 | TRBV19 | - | CASSPPGLRGTGANVLTF | TGTGCCAGTAGTCCCCCGGGCCTCAGAGGCACTGGGGCCAACGTCCTGACTTTC
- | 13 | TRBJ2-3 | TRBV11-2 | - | CASSQGGPRAQYF | TGTGCCAGCAGCCAAGGGGGACCCCGGGCGCAGTATTTT
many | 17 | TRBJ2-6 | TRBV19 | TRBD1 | CASSMGRGSSGANVLTF | TGTGCCAGTAGTATGGGCAGGGGGAGCTCTGGGGCCAACGTCCTGACTTTC
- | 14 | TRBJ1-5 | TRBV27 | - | CASSLGQQNQPQHF | TGTGCCAGCAGTTTGGGCCAACAGAATCAGCCCCAGCATTTT
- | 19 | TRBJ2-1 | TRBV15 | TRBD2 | CATSRDMSHSGRASGEQFF | TGTGCCACCAGCAGAGATATGAGCCATAGCGGGAGGGCCAGTGGTGAGCAGTTCTTC
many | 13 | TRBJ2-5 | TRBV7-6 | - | CASSLGPQETQYF | TGTGCCAGCAGCTTAGGACCCCAAGAGACCCAGTACTTC
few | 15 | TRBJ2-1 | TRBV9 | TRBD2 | CASSASGGALNEQFF | TGTGCCAGCAGCGCTAGCGGGGGGGCTCTCAATGAGCAGTTCTTC
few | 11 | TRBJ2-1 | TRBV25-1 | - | CASSEGHEQFF | TGTGCCAGCAGTGAAGGTCATGAGCAGTTCTTC
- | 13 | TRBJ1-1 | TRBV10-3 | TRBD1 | CAAKQGAYTEAFF | TGTGCCGCGAAACAGGGGGCGTACACTGAAGCTTTCTTT
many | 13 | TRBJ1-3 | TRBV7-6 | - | CASSFSRGNTIYF | TGTGCCAGCAGCTTCTCCCGCGGAAACACCATATATTTT
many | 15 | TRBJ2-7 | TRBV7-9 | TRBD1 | CASSLARQGAGEQYF | TGTGCCAGCAGCTTAGCGCGACAGGGGGCGGGAGAGCAGTACTTC
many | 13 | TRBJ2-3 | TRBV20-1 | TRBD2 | CSVGLREFGTQYF | TGCAGTGTGGGGTTGCGGGAGTTTGGTACGCAGTATTTT
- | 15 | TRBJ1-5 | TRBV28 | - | CASSLTGVPNQPQHF | TGTGCCAGCAGTCTAACGGGGGTACCTAATCAGCCCCAGCATTTT
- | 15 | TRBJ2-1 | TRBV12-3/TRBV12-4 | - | CASRDHTNSYNEQFF | TGTGCCAGCAGGGATCACACTAACTCCTACAATGAGCAGTTCTTC
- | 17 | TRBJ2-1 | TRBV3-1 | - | CASSQFSGNPSYNEQFF | TGTGCCAGCAGCCAATTCTCCGGGAACCCCTCCTACAATGAGCAGTTCTTC
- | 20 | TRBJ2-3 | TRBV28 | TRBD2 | CASSLPVWGLAETSTDTQYF | TGTGCCAGCAGTTTACCAGTCTGGGGCCTAGCGGAAACTAGCACAGATACGCAGTATTTT
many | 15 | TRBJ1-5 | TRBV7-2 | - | CASSPDGGANQPQHF | TGTGCCAGCAGCCCGGACGGAGGGGCCAATCAGCCCCAGCATTTT
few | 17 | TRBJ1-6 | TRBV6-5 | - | CASSPSTADFYNSPLHF | TGTGCCAGCAGTCCCTCGACAGCCGACTTCTATAATTCACCCCTCCACTTT
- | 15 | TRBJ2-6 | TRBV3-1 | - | CASSQGTSGANVLTF | TGTGCCAGCAGCCAAGGGACGAGTGGGGCCAACGTCCTGACTTTC
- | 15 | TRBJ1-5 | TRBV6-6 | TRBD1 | CASSYGQVSNQPQNF | TGTGCCAGCAGTTACGGACAGGTTAGCAATCAGCCCCAGAATTTT
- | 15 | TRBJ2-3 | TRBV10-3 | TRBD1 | CAISPGQGITDTQYF | TGTGCCATCAGTCCTGGACAGGGGATCACAGATACGCAGTATTTT
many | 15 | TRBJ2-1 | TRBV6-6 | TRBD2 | CASSEGLAGYNEQFF | TGTGCCAGCAGTGAGGGACTAGCGGGATACAATGAGCAGTTCTTC
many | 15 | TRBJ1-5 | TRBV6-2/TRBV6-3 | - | CASSLNSGSNQPQHF | TGTGCCAGCAGTCTAAACAGTGGTAGCAATCAGCCCCAGCATTTT
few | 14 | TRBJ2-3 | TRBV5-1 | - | CASSSGLGTDTQYF | TGCGCCAGCAGCTCAGGATTAGGCACAGATACGCAGTATTTT
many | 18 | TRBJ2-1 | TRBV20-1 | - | CSARDLALGRGQYGEQFF | TGCAGTGCTAGAGATCTGGCCCTGGGGCGGGGGCAATATGGTGAGCAGTTCTTC
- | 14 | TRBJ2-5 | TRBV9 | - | CASSPRTAEETQYF | TGTGCCAGCAGCCCCCGGACTGCTGAAGAGACCCAGTACTTC
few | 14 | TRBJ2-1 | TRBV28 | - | CASRRGAAGNEQFF | TGTGCCAGCAGACGGGGGGCCGCGGGTAATGAGCAGTTCTTC
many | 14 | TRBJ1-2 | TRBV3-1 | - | CASSQDNSLYGYTF | TGTGCCAGCAGCCAAGACAATTCCCTCTATGGCTACACCTTC
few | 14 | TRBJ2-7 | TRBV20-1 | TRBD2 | CSAGSGLAQDEQYF | TGCAGTGCTGGGTCTGGACTAGCGCAGGACGAGCAGTACTTC
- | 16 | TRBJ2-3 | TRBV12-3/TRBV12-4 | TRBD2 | CASSLGTSGVTDTQYF | TGTGCCAGCAGTTTGGGGACTAGCGGGGTCACAGATACGCAGTATTTT
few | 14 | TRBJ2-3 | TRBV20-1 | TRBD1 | CSALGQGVGDTQYF | TGCAGTGCACTCGGACAGGGGGTGGGAGATACGCAGTATTTT
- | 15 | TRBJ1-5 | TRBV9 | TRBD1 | CASSPTGASHQPQHF | TGTGCCAGCAGCCCAACAGGGGCCTCCCATCAGCCCCAGCATTTT
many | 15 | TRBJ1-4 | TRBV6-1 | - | CASSEGTQINEKLFF | TGTGCCAGCAGTGAAGGAACGCAAATAAATGAAAAACTGTTTTTT
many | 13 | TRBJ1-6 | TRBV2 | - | CASSEGRDSPLHF | TGTGCCAGCAGTGAAGGTCGAGATTCACCCCTCCACTTT
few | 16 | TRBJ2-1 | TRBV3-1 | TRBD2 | CASSQDPTSGSREQFF | TGTGCCAGCAGCCAAGATCCGACTAGCGGGAGTCGTGAGCAGTTCTTC
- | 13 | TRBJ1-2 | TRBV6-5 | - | CASSQQLGGGYTF | TGTGCCAGCAGCCAACAATTAGGTGGTGGCTACACCTTC